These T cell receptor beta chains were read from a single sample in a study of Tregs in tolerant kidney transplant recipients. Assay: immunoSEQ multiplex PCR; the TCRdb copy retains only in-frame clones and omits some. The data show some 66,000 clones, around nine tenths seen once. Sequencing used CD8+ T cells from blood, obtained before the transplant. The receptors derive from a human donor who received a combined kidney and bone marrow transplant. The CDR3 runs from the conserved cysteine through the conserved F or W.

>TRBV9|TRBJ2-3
CASSVTSGLTSSTDTQYF
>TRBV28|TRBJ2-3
CASSSSGLAGPTDTQYF
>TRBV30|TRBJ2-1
CAWSVGQGYNEQFF
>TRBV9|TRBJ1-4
CAGSVGGQVGEKLFF
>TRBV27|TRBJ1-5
CASSLTGGGQPQHF
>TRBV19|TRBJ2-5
CASSAIFGVEETQYF
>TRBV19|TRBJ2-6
CASNDRVLGANVLTF
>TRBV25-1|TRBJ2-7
CASSVGTSFFYEQYF
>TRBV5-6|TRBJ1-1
CASSLGAGSNTEAFF
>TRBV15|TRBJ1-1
CATSRDGGGNTEAFF
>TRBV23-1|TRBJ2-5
CASSQNRGRQETQYF
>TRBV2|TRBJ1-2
CASSGVRDRGRVDGYTF